This T cell receptor (beta chain) was identified during a study of identical twins. Template switching created a universal primer site, and the cDNA included unique molecular identifiers. TCRdb processed the 5' RACE reads anew with MiXCR; each CDR3 protein has one entry. The table shows 350,000 or so distinct CDR3 sequences, with around 12% occurring only once. This clonotype was observed a handful of times. The same specimen was also included in a second study, on yellow fever vaccine responses in identical twins.

This receptor was taken from a woman aged 18 to 35 in good health. Material: CD8+ T cells sorted from blood.

In DNA form, the CDR3 reads TGTGCCAGCAGTTTAAGCATGCCTGGAAACACCATATATTTT. Its protein is CASSLSMPGNTIYF. V usage is TRBV28 and J usage is TRBJ1-3; D remains ambiguous. Germline assignment: CDR1 MDHEN and CDR2 SYDVKM. Trimming pared 2 bases from V and 2 bases from J, leaving 7 bases between. CDR3 length: 14 residues. Complete variable domain (other parts from reference TRBV28 and TRBJ1-3): DVKVTQSSRYLVKRTGEKVFLECVQDMDHENMFWYRQDPGLGLRLIYFSYDVKMKEKGDIPEGYSVSREKKERFSLILESASTNQTSMYLCASSLSMPGNTIYFGEGSWLTVV.